Shown below are 23 T cell receptor beta chains from a single sample sequenced in a study of shared clonotypes between healthy human individuals. Method: immunoSEQ multiplex PCR; TCRdb's copy keeps in-frame clones and lacks some. The sample has some 2,100,000 clones, around 95% seen once. The sequenced sample was naive CD4+ T cells sorted from blood. The subset: CD45RA+ positively selected. Every receptor here comes from a man aged 18-30 years in good health.

The V gene is TRBV6-1, the J gene TRBJ2-7; the match to TRBD2 covers 7 bases. V shed 2 bases and J 5 bases; nucleotides not matched to a gene: 9. The CDR3 runs to 15 residues. CDR1 and CDR2 (germline): MNHNS, SASEGT. This chain's CDR3 is CASSESVGGRHEQYF. In DNA form, the CDR3 reads TGTGCCAGCAGTGAAAGTGTGGGGGGGAGGCACGAGCAGTACTTC.

The chain couples TRBV7-2 to TRBJ2-5, with D possibly matching TRBD1 (5 bases). This CDR3 region has 13 residues. Trimming pared 4 bases from V and 2 bases from J, leaving 8 bases between. Germline V gene data show CDR1 as SGHTA and CDR2 as FQGNSA. The CDR3 loop reads CASSWTPQETQYF. The CDR3 coding sequence is TGTGCCAGCAGCTGGACACCTCAAGAGACCCAGTACTTC. Together with reference TRBV7-2 and TRBJ2-5, the CDR3 gives the full variable domain: GAGVSQSPSNKVTEKGKDVELRCDPISGHTALYWYRQSLGQGLEFLIYFQGNSAPDKSGLPSDRFSAERTGGSVSTLTIQRTQQEDSAVYLCASSWTPQETQYFGPGTRLLVL.

The rearrangement uses TRBV2 and TRBJ1-3; unclear D gene. Germline V gene sequence: CDR1 SNHLY, CDR2 FYNNEI. Trimming took off 3 bases at V and 3 bases at J, with 6 bases between the two ends. The CDR3 contains 13 residues. The CDR3 reads CASSEGFGNTIYF. DNA of the CDR3: TGTGCCAGCAGTGAGGGGTTTGGAAACACCATATATTTT.

A note on this clone: The same CDR3 arises from other DNA sequences in this sample as well. The V gene is TRBV4-1, the J gene TRBJ2-5, with D tentatively TRBD2 (6 bases). Germline CDR1 reads MGHRA; CDR2 reads YSYEKL. The CDR3 contains 13 residues. V lost 5 bases to trimming and J lost 2 bases, with 9 bases between them. Written as DNA, the CDR3 is TGCGCCAGCAGCAAGGGACTTCAAGAGACCCAGTACTTC. Its protein is CASSKGLQETQYF.

The chain couples TRBV21-1 to TRBJ2-2; TRBD1 reflects the table's D call only, with no check against the DNA. TRBV21-1 is tagged as a pseudogene. The CDR3 spans 14 residues. Written as DNA, the CDR3 is TGTGCCAGCAGCAAATTCGGCGACAGGGGAGAGCTGTTTTTT. Its protein product is CASSKFGDRGELFF.

The chain employs TRBV27 and TRBJ1-4; 10 bases are shared with TRBD1. This CDR3 region has 14 residues. Germline CDR1 is MNHEY and CDR2 is SMNVEV (reference sequence). V lost 8 bases, J lost 8 bases, and 8 bases stayed unmatched. The CDR3 protein is CASGRQGAGEKLFF. CDR3 coding DNA: TGTGCCAGCGGAAGACAGGGGGCGGGGGAAAAACTGTTTTTT. Full variable domain (remainder filled in from reference TRBV27 and TRBJ1-4): EAQVTQNPRYLITVTGKKLTVTCSQNMNHEYMSWYRQDPGLGLRQIYYSMNVEVTDKGDVPEGYKVSRKEKRNFPLILESPSPNQTSLYFCASGRQGAGEKLFFGSGTQLSVL.

In this sample, this clone turned up once. The chain has TRBV19 and TRBJ1-1, with D possibly matching TRBD1 (5 bases). Germline CDR1 LNHDA, CDR2 SQIVND (reference sequence). This CDR3 contains 14 residues. With 10 bases removed from V and 3 bases from J, the gap between germline ends came to 18 bases. The CDR3 DNA follows: TGTGCCATCCGACCCGGGGCGGTGGACACTGAAGCTTTCTTT. It encodes CAIRPGAVDTEAFF.

The V gene is TRBV10-2, the J gene TRBJ1-4; 9 nucleotides line up with TRBD1. Germline-derived CDR1 and CDR2 are WSHSY and SAAADI. Losses at the gene ends were 6 bases for V and 8 bases for J; bases not matched to a gene: 4. This CDR3 is built from 13 residues. The CDR3 region is CASRRDRAEKLFF. The CDR3 DNA reads TGCGCCAGCAGGAGGGACAGGGCAGAAAAACTGTTTTTT.

This chain uses TRBV19 with TRBJ2-1, with D possibly TRBD1 on 5 matching bases. The CDR3 has 15 residues. The V gene lost 2 bases and the J gene lost 7 bases, with 15 bases spanning the gap. Germline CDR1 LNHDA, CDR2 SQIVND (reference sequence). The CDR3 bases are TGTGCCAGTAGTATACTGGACACCCCCTTAAATGAGCAGTTCTTC. Its protein is CASSILDTPLNEQFF. Based on the CDR3 plus reference TRBV19 and TRBJ2-1, the full variable domain is DGGITQSPKYLFRKEGQNVTLSCEQNLNHDAMYWYRQDPGQGLRLIYYSQIVNDFQKGDIAEGYSVSREKKESFPLTVTSAQKNPTAFYLCASSILDTPLNEQFFGPGTRLTVL.

The CDR3 loop reads CASSMNNEQFF. The CDR3 bases are TGTGCCAGCAGCATGAACAATGAGCAGTTCTTC. V is TRBV7-9 and J is TRBJ2-1; no clear D gene. There are 11 residues in the CDR3. Germline loops: CDR1 SEHNR, CDR2 FQNEAQ (reference sequence). The V end was cut by 5 bases, the J end by 5 bases, with 4 bases between.

The gene calls are TRBV30 and TRBJ1-6, with no clear D. The CDR3 is 12 residues long. V was cut by 0 bases and J by 10 bases, with 7 bases left in between. Germline loops: CDR1 GTSNPN, CDR2 SVGIG (reference sequence). The CDR3 DNA follows: TGTGCCTGGAGTGTACGCGAATCACCCCTCCACTTT. Translating it yields CAWSVRESPLHF.

This rearrangement joins TRBV18 to TRBJ2-5; no firm D call. Trimming pared 4 bases from V and 5 bases from J, leaving 17 bases between. Germline loops: CDR1 KGHSH, CDR2 LQKENI. This CDR3 is 15 amino acids long. As DNA, the CDR3 is TGTGCCAGCTCACAGATCCCGACGGCCCAGGAGACCCAGTACTTC. Its protein is CASSQIPTAQETQYF.

This chain links TRBV29-1 with TRBJ2-3, with D uncertain. In germline, CDR1 is SQVTM, CDR2 ANQGSEA. The CDR3 is 13 residues long. Trimming removed 1 base from V and 7 bases from J, with 12 bases in between. The CDR3 sequence is CSVEGQESNTQYF. The CDR3 region has the DNA TGCAGCGTTGAAGGGCAGGAGTCTAATACGCAGTATTTT.

This sequence joins TRBV13 and TRBJ1-6, with D hard to call. This CDR3 is built from 13 residues. Between the trimmed V and J ends, which lost 5 bases and 7 bases, there was a span of 9 bases. Germline values: CDR1 PRHDT, CDR2 FYEKMQ (reference sequence). The CDR3 coding sequence is TGTGCCAGCAGCGCTACCCGGAATTCACCCCTCCACTTT. It is translated as CASSATRNSPLHF.

The rearrangement joins TRBV5-1 to TRBJ2-1; a weak D match, TRBD2 (6 bases). The CDR3 consists of 18 residues. The V gene's germline CDR1 is SGHRS and CDR2 YFSETQ. V lost 2 bases and J lost 0, with 18 bases in between. Here the CDR3 reads CASSLGGMRLSSYNEQFF. The CDR3 bases are TGCGCCAGCAGCTTAGGAGGGATGAGACTCAGCTCCTACAATGAGCAGTTCTTC.

CDR3 DNA: TGTGCCAGCAGCATGACAGGGCCTTCCATTGGGGCCAACGTCCTGACTTTC. It yields the protein CASSMTGPSIGANVLTF. The V gene is TRBV9, the J gene TRBJ2-6; TRBD1 aligns across 7 bases. Germline loops: CDR1 SGDLS, CDR2 YYNGEE. J lost 3 bases, V lost 4 bases, and 10 bases had no gene match. The CDR3 length is 17 residues.

In DNA form, the CDR3 reads TGTGCCAGCAGCTTAGGACAGGGTAGGGAAGCTTTCTTT. It specifies CASSLGQGREAFF. The V and J genes are TRBV7-8 and TRBJ1-1; TRBD1 matches at 7 bases. Trimming removed 1 base from V and 8 bases from J; junction bases left unmatched: 4. CDR1 and CDR2 (germline): SGHVS, FQNEAQ. CDR3 length: 13 amino acids.

The rearrangement uses TRBV2 and TRBJ1-1; weak D call: TRBD1 (5 bases). The V and J ends lost 4 bases and 3 bases respectively, with 9 bases between them. This CDR3 region has 13 residues. The germline V gene encodes CDR1 SNHLY and CDR2 FYNNEI. CDR3 region: CASSATDYTEAFF. The CDR3 region has the DNA TGTGCCAGCAGTGCGACAGATTACACTGAAGCTTTCTTT.

This chain joins TRBV10-3 and TRBJ2-7, with D unresolved. Germline V gene data show CDR1 as ENHRY and CDR2 as SYGVKD. With 8 bases removed from V and 5 bases from J, the gap between germline ends came to 10 bases. CDR3 length: 11 residues. The CDR3 nucleotides read TGTGCCATCCAAACTGAGGACGAGCAGTACTTC. It specifies CAIQTEDEQYF.

V gene TRBV10-3 combines with J gene TRBJ2-7, with no clear D. With 6 bases removed from V and 2 bases from J, the gap between germline ends came to 11 bases. Germline CDR1 reads ENHRY; CDR2 reads SYGVKD. The CDR3 consists of 13 residues. The CDR3 coding sequence is TGTGCCATCAGCTCTGGTAGTACCTACGAGCAGTACTTC. Translation: CAISSGSTYEQYF.

V gene TRBV6-5 combines with J gene TRBJ2-7; D is possibly TRBD2 (6 bases). CDR1 and CDR2 from the germline V gene are MNHEY and SVGAGI. V was clipped by 6 bases and J by 0 bases, with 12 bases between them. The CDR3 has 14 residues. This CDR3 reads CASRDSGSSYEQYF. Written as DNA, the CDR3 is TGTGCCAGCAGAGATAGCGGTAGCTCCTACGAGCAGTACTTC.

This clone was seen just once. J is TRBJ2-5 and V is TRBV5-1; D is possibly TRBD1 or TRBD2 (7 bases each). Between the trimmed V and J ends, which lost 3 bases and 4 bases, there was a span of 13 bases. Germline V CDR1 and CDR2: SGHRS, YFSETQ. This CDR3 region has 14 residues. CDR3 sequence: CASSYQGGRETQYF. CDR3 sequence (DNA): TGCGCCAGCAGCTATCAGGGGGGGCGAGAGACCCAGTACTTC.

The sample holds one count of this clone. The rearrangement joins TRBV7-9 to TRBJ1-4, with unresolved D. CDR3 size: 15 residues. Germline V gene data show CDR1 as SEHNR and CDR2 as FQNEAQ (reference sequence). The V end lost 5 bases, the J end lost 2 bases, and 12 bases lay between the germline ends. The CDR3 sequence is CASSPNTGTNEKLFF. The DNA of the CDR3 is TGTGCCAGCAGCCCGAATACCGGCACTAATGAAAAACTGTTTTTT. Supplemented by reference TRBV7-9 and TRBJ1-4, the full variable domain reads DTGVSQNPRHKITKRGQNVTFRCDPISEHNRLYWYRQTLGQGPEFLTYFQNEAQLEKSRLLSDRFSAERPKGSFSTLEIQRTEQGDSAMYLCASSPNTGTNEKLFFGSGTQLSVL.